This TCR beta chain was captured in a study of CD4 T cells in relation to SARS-CoV-2 and coronaviruses (dated by TCRdb to the early 2020s). With regard to the full study: Across all 12 patients in the full convalescent cohort, ages ranged from about 20 to 75 years, with a median of 38. Of the 12 convalescent patients, 8 were male and 4 were female, and two of the subjects were Hispanic. Using patient-derived lymphoblastoid cell lines, the shared crossreactive spike epitopes were mapped to their HLA restriction. At the level of individual TCR clonotypes, the study evaluated whether memory CD4+ T cells crossreact between the spike proteins of SARS-CoV-2 and those of common cold coronaviruses. Samples from three pre-COVID donors and the naive versus memory experiments were sequenced with the Adaptive Biotechnologies TCR-sequencing kit; other data were Illumina-based. Expansion assays from other donors in the study were sequenced with a different, Illumina-based TCR-beta assay. What the authors observed across the whole study: Pre-pandemic and post-infection samples were not both contributed by any donor, so tracing of the source of pre-existing responses was limited. Crossreactive clones showed significantly weaker SARS-CoV-2-driven expansion than monoreactive clones, consistent with antigenic imprinting. Sequencing naive versus memory cells indicated that the assay picks up memory recall responses, not primary responses primed during culture. Crossreactivity analysis was centred on spike protein, so crossreactivity against other viral proteins was not assessed. Small numbers of patients and of tested TCRs limited the study. Memory CD4+ clonotypes crossrecognizing SARS-CoV-2 and at least one common cold coronavirus spike were found in approximately 60% of donors.

Naive and memory CD4+ T cells were separated from cryopreserved PBMCs by CD4 enrichment followed by EasySep naive CD4+ T cell enrichment. Ficoll-Paque PLUS gradient centrifugation was used to isolate PBMCs from either whole blood or leukapheresis product. The PBMCs went either fresh into the expansion assay or into cryopreservation at -140 degrees C. The QIAamp Micro DNA Kit was used to extract genomic DNA from the CD4+ T cells. From its cysteine to its phenylalanine, the CDR3 spans 14 amino acids. Only the CDR3 portion is preserved as DNA: 42 bases, with reading frame beginning at the first base. As encoded in the germline V gene (reference sequence), CDR1 is LNHNV while CDR2 is YYDKDF. The junction carries 13 bases between V and J, which are trimmed by 3 bases and 5 bases respectively. Uncultured naive and memory CD4+ T cell DNA received deep-resolution immunoSEQ TCR-beta sequencing. For the original study's pipeline: Preprocessing removed nonproductive sequences and CDR3s not starting with C, not ending with F or W, or shorter than 7 amino acids. Cultured and uncultured naive and memory CD4+ repertoires were searched for CDR3s previously identified as spike- and CEF-reactive. CDR3 homology was quantified as pairwise Levenshtein distance, calculated with the stringdist R package after three terminal residues were trimmed from each end. This immuneACCESS table, as held by TCRdb, lists in-frame sequences with V and J called but not all clones. Of the missing ones, under half trace to an unresolved V gene in checked studies; the others have no known cause. The D gene and trimming were derived from the DNA, and the V and J assignments and clone size from that table. Within this sample are under 50,000 clones, with over 75% of them counted one time only. The ten most abundant clones make up 9% to 9.5% of the sample.

As to this clone: No cognate antigen has been identified for it. No much larger clonotype is one base removed from it; base qualities were not supplied.

The TCR comes from an adult with COVID-19. The sequencing sample was made of memory CD4+ T cells from PBMCs. This specimen's cell subset or site label, per the study, means: memory (non-naive) CD4+ T cells. The sequence links TRBV15 to TRBJ1-1, with a weak D call of TRBD1 (5 bases match). The DNA is TGTGCCACCAGCAGGGCCAGGGCTGGAACTGAAGCTTTCTTT. This translates into CATSRARAGTEAFF.